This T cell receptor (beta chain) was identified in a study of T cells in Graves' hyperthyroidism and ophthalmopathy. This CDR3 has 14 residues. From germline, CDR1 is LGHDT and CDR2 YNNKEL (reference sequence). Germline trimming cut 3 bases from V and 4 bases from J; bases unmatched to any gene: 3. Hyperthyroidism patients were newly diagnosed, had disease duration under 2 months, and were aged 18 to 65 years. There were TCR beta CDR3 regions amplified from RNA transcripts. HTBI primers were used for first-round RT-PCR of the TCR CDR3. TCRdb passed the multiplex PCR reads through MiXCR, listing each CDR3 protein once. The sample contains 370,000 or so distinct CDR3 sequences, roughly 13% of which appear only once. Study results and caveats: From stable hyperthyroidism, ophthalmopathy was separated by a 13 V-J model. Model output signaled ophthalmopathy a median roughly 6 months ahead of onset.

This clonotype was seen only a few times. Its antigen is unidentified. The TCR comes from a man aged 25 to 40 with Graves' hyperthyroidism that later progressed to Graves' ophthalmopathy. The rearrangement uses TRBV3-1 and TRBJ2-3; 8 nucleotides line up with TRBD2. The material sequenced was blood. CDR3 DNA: TGTGCCAGCAGCCAGGGACTAGGCCCAGATACGCAGTATTTT. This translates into CASSQGLGPDTQYF.